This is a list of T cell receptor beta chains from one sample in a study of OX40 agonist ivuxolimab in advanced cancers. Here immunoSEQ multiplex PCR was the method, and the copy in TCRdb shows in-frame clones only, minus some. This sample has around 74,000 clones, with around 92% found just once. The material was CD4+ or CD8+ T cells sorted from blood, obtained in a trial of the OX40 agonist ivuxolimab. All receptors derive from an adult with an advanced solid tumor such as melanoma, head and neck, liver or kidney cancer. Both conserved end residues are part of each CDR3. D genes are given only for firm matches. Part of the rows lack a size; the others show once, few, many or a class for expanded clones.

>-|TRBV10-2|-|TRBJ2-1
CATSETTYNEQFF
TGCGCCACGTCAGAGACTACCTACAATGAGCAGTTCTTC
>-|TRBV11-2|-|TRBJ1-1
CASSWPWRGTMNTEAFF
TGTGCCAGCAGCTGGCCCTGGAGAGGGACCATGAACACTGAAGCTTTCTTT
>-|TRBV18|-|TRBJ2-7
CASSLSSYEQYF
TGTGCCAGCTCACTTAGCTCCTACGAGCAGTACTTC
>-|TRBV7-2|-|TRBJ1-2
CASSLRSGRANYGYTF
TGTGCCAGCAGCTTAAGGAGTGGAAGGGCTAACTATGGCTACACCTTC
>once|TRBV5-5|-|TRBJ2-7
CASSRGGTTYEQYF
TGTGCCAGCAGCCGGGGCGGAACCACCTACGAGCAGTACTTC
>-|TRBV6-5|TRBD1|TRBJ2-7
CASSHRDSLYEQYF
TGTGCCAGCAGTCACCGGGACAGCCTCTACGAGCAGTACTTC
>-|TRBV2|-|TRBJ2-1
CASKPGWGRSYNEQFF
TGTGCCAGCAAGCCCGGGTGGGGACGCTCCTACAATGAGCAGTTCTTC
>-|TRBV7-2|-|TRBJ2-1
CASSLPGRFYNEQFF
TGTGCCAGCAGCTTACCGGGACGGTTCTACAATGAGCAGTTCTTC
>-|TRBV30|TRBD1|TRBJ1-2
CAWGGGGTGRGYGYTF
TGTGCCTGGGGCGGAGGGGGGACAGGGAGAGGCTATGGCTACACCTTC
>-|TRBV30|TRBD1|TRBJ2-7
CAWQSSGGILYEQYF
TGTGCCTGGCAATCTTCAGGGGGCATTTTATACGAGCAGTACTTC
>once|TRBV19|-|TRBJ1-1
CASGDTANTEAFF
TGTGCCAGTGGGGACACAGCGAACACTGAAGCTTTCTTT
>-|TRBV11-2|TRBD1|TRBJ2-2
CASSPGTGDVGGELFF
TGTGCCAGCAGCCCTGGGACAGGGGATGTTGGCGGGGAGCTGTTTTTT
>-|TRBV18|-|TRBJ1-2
CASSPLAVGAYGYTF
TGTGCCAGCTCACCACTGGCAGTCGGAGCCTATGGCTACACCTTC
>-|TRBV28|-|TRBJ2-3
CASSIQSTDTQYF
TGTGCCAGCAGTATCCAATCGACAGATACGCAGTATTTT
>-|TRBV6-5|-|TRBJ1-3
CASLTENTIYF
TGTGCCAGCCTCACTGAAAACACCATATATTTT
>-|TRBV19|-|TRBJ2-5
CASSIQGNPNHREETQYF
TGTGCCAGTAGTATTCAGGGAAATCCAAATCACCGGGAAGAGACCCAGTACTTC
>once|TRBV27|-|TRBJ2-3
CASSPPRTDTQYF
TGTGCCAGCAGTCCTCCAAGGACAGATACGCAGTATTTT
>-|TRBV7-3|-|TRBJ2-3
CASSLTGGTDTQYF
TGTGCCAGCAGCTTAACAGGGGGCACAGATACGCAGTATTTT
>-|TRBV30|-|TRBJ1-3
CAWSSSGNTIYF
TGTGCCTGGAGTTCGTCAGGAAACACCATATATTTT
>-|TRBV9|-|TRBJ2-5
CASSVGDSETQYF
TGTGCCAGCAGCGTAGGAGATAGCGAGACCCAGTACTTC
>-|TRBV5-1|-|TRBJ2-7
CASSLSAGYEQYF
TGCGCCAGCAGCTTGTCGGCTGGCTACGAGCAGTACTTC
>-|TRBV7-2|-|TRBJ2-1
CASSFGPGHYNEQFF
-
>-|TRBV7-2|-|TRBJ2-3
CASSLLGGTDTQYF
TGTGCCAGCAGCTTACTGGGGGGCACAGATACGCAGTATTTT
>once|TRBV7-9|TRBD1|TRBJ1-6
CASSLGGQGNSPLHF
TGTGCCAGCAGCTTAGGGGGACAGGGTAATTCACCCCTCCACTTT
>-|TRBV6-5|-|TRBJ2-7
CASRNYEQYF
TGTGCCAGCAGGAACTACGAGCAGTACTTC
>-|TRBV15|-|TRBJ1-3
CATSSLGLLSGNTIYF
TGTGCCACCAGCAGCCTCGGACTGCTCTCTGGAAACACCATATATTTT
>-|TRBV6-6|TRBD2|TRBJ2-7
CASSKRENHEQYF
TGTGCCAGCAGTAAGCGGGAGAACCACGAGCAGTACTTC
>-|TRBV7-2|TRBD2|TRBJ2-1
CASSLGGTSGTYNEQFF
TGTGCCAGCAGCTTAGGGGGGACTAGCGGGACATACAATGAGCAGTTCTTC
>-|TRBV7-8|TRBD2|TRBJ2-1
CASSSLSSGRSNEQFF
TGTGCCAGCAGCTCCCTTTCTAGCGGGAGAAGCAATGAGCAGTTCTTC
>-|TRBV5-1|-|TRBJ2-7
CASSFSVSYEQYF
TGCGCCAGCAGCTTCTCGGTCTCCTACGAGCAGTACTTC